This T cell receptor beta chain is from a study of blood T cell repertoires in COVID-19. CDR1 is LNHDA and CDR2 is SQIVND in the germline V gene (reference sequence). The CDR3 is 13 amino acids. The V gene end was trimmed by 6 bases and the J gene end by 4 bases; junction bases not matched to a gene: 4. Assay used: immunoSEQ multiplex PCR; TCRdb lists only in-frame clones, some missing. The table records under 80,000 clones, 82% of them present only once. The sequenced sample consisted of peripheral blood. The sequence was collected from a man aged 50-59 years with acute or convalescent COVID-19. The gene calls are TRBV19 and TRBJ1-1, with 8 bases aligning to TRBD1. The CDR3 is CASSHGTGTEAFF. The CDR3 nucleotides are TGTGCCAGTAGCCACGGGACAGGCACTGAAGCTTTCTTT.